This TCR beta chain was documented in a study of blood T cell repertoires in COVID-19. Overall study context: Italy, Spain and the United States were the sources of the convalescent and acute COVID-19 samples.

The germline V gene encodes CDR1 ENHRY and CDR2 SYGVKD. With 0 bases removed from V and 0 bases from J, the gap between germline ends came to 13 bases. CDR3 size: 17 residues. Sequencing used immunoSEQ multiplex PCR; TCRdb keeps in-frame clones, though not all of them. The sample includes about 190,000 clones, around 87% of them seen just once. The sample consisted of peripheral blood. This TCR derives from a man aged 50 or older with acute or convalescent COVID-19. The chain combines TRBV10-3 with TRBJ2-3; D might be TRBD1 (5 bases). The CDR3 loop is CAISESLRTLSTDTQYF. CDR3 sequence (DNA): TGTGCCATCAGTGAGTCATTGCGGACACTTAGCACAGATACGCAGTATTTT.